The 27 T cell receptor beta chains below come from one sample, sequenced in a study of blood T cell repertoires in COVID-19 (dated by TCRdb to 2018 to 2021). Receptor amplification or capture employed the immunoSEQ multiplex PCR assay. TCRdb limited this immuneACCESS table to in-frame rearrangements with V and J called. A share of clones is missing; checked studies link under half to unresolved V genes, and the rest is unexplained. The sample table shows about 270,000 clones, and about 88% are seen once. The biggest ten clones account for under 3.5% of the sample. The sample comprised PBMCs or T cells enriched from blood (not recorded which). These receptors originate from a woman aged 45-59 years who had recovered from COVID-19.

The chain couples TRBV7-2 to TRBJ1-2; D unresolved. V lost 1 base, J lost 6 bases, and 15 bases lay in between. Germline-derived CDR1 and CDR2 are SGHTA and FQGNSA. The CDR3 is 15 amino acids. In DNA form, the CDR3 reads TGTGCCAGCAGCTTAGGGTCTCTGCGGGTGGATGGCTACACCTTC. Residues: CASSLGSLRVDGYTF.

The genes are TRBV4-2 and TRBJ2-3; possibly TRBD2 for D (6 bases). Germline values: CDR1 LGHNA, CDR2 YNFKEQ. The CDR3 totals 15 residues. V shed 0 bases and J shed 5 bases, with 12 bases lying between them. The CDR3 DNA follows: TGTGCCAGCAGCCAAGATTTAGTAGCGGTAGATACGCAGTATTTT. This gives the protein CASSQDLVAVDTQYF.

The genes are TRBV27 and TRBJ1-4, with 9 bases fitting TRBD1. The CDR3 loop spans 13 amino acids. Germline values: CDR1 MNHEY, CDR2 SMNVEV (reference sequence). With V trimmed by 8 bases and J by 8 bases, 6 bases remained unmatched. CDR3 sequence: CASAGQGGEKLFF. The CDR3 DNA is TGTGCCAGCGCGGGACAGGGAGGGGAAAAACTGTTTTTT.

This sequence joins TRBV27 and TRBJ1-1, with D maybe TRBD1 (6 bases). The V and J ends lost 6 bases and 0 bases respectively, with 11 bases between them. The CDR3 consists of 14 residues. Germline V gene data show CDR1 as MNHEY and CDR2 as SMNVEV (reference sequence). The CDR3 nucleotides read TGTGCCAGCAGGATCAGGGGTATGAACACTGAAGCTTTCTTT. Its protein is CASRIRGMNTEAFF.

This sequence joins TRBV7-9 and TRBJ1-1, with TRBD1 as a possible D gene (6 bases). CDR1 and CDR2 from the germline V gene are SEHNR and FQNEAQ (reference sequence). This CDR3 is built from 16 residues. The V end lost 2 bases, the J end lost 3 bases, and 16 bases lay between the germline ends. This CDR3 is CASSLWQGRRYTEAFF. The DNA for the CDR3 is TGTGCCAGCAGCTTATGGCAGGGGCGACGGTACACTGAAGCTTTCTTT.

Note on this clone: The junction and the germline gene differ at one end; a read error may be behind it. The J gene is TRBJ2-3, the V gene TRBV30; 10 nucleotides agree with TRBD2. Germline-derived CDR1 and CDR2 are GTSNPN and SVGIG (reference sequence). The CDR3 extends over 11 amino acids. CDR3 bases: TGTGCCTGGAGTCACAGCGGGAGGGCGATTTTT. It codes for CAWSHSGRAIF. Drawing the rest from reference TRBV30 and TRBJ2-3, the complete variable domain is SQTIHQWPATLVQPVGSPLSLECTVEGTSNPNLYWYRQAAGRGLQLLFYSVGIGQISSEVPQNLSASRPQDRQFILSSKKLLLSDSGFYLCAWSHSGRAIFGPGTRLTVL.

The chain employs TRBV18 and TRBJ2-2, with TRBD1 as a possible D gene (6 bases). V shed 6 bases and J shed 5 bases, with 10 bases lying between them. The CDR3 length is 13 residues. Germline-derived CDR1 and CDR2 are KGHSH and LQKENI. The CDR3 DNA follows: TGTGCCAGCTCGCCCAGGGGAACCGGGGAGCTGTTTTTT. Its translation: CASSPRGTGELFF.

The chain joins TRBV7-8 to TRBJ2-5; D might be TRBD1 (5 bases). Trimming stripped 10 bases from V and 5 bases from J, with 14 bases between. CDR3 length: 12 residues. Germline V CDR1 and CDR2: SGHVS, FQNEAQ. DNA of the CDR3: TGTGCCACTAAACAGGTCGGGGAGACCCAGTACTTC. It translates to CATKQVGETQYF.

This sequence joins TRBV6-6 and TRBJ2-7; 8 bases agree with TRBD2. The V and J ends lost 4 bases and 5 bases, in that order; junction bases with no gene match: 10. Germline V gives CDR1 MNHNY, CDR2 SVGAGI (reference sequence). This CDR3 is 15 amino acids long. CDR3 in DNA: TGTGCCAGCAGTTCGTCAGCGGGAGAGACTGACGAGCAGTACTTC. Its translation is CASSSSAGETDEQYF.

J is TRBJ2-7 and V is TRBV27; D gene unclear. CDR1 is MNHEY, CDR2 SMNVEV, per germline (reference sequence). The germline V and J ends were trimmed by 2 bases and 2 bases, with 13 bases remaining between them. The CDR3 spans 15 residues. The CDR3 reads CASSLRGGNTYEQYF. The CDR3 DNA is TGTGCCAGCAGTTTACGCGGCGGAAATACCTACGAGCAGTACTTC.

The CDR3 region is CASSLRQGAEYGYTF. For the CDR3, the DNA is TGTGCCAGCAGTCTGCGACAGGGGGCCGAATATGGCTACACCTTC. The rearrangement uses TRBV14 and TRBJ1-2, with TRBD1 matching 10 bases. The germline V gene has CDR1 SGHDN and CDR2 FVKESK. V shed 6 bases and J 5 bases; nucleotides not matched to a gene: 9. The CDR3 runs 15 residues.

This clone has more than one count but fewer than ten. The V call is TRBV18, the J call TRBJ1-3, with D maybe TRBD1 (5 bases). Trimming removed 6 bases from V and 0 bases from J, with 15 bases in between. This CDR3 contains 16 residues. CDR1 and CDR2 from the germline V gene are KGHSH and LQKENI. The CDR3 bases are TGTGCCAGCTCTCTTCCGACAGACCGCTCTGGAAACACCATATATTTT. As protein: CASSLPTDRSGNTIYF.

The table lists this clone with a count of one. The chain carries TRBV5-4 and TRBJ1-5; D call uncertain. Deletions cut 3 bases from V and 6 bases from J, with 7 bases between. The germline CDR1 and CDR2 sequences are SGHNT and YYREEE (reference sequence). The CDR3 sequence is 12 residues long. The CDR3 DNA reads TGTGCCAGCAGCTCGGTCGGTCAGCCCCAGCATTTT. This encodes CASSSVGQPQHF.

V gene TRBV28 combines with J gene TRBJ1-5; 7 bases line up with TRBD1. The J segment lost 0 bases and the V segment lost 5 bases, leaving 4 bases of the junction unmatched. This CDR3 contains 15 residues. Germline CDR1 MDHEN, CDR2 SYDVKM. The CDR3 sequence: CASSGTDYSNQPQHF. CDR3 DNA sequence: TGTGCCAGCAGTGGGACAGATTATAGCAATCAGCCCCAGCATTTT.

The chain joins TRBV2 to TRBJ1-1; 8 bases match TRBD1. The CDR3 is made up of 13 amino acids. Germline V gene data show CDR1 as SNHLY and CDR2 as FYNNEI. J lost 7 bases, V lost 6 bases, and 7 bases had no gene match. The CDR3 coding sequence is TGTGCCAGCAGGGGGACAGGACAAAGTGAAGCTTTCTTT. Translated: CASRGTGQSEAFF.

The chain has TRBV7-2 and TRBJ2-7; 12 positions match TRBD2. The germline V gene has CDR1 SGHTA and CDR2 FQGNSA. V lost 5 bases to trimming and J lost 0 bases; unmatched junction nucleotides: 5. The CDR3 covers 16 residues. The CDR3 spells CASSPSTSGGSYEQYF. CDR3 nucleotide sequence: TGTGCCAGCAGCCCGTCGACTAGCGGGGGCTCCTACGAGCAGTACTTC.

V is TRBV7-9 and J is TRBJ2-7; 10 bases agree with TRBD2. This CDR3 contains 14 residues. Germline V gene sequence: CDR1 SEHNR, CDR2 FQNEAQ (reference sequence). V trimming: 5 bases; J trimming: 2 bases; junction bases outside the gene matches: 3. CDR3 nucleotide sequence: TGTGCCAGCAGCGCAGGACTAGCGGCCTACGAGCAGTACTTC. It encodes CASSAGLAAYEQYF.

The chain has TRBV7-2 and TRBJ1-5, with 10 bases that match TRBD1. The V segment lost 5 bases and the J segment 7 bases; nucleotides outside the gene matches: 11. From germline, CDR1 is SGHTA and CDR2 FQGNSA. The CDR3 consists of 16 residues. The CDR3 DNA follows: TGTGCCAGCAGCGCCCCGGGACAGGGGAGCGGGCAGCCCCAGCATTTT. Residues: CASSAPGQGSGQPQHF.

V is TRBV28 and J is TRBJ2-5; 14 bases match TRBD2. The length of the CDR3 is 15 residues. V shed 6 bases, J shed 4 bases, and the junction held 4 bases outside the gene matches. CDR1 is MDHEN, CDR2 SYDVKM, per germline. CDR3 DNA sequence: TGTGCCAGCAGAAGACTAGCGGGAGGGAGAGAGACCCAGTACTTC. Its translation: CASRRLAGGRETQYF.

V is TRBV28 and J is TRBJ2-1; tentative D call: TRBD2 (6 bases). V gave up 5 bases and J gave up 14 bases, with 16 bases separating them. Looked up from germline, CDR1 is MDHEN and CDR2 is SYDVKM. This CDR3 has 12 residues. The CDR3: CASSPPSREEFF. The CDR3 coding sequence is TGTGCCAGCAGTCCACCAAGCAGGGAGGAGTTCTTC.

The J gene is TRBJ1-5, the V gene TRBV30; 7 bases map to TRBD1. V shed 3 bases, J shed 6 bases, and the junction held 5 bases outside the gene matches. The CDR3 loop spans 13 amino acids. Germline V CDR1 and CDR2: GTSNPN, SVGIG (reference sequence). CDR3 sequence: CAWRQGMTQPQHF. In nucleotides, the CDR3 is TGTGCCTGGAGACAGGGGATGACTCAGCCCCAGCATTTT.

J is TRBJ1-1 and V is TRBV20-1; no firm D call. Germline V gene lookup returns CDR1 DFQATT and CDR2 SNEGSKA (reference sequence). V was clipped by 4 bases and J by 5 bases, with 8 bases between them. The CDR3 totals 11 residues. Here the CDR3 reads CSAMTGTEAFF. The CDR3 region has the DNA TGCAGTGCTATGACGGGAACTGAAGCTTTCTTT.

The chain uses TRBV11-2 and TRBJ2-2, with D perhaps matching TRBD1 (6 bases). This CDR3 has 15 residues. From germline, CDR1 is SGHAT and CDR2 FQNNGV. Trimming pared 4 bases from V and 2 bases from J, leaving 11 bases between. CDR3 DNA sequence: TGTGCCAGCAGCTCTGGACAGCTCAACACCGGGGAGCTGTTTTTT. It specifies CASSSGQLNTGELFF.

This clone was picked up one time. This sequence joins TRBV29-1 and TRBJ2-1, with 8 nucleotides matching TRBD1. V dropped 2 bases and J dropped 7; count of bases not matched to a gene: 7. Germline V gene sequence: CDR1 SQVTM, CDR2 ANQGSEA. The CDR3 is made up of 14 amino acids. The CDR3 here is CSVEFPGQENEQFF. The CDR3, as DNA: TGCAGCGTTGAATTCCCGGGACAGGAAAATGAGCAGTTCTTC.

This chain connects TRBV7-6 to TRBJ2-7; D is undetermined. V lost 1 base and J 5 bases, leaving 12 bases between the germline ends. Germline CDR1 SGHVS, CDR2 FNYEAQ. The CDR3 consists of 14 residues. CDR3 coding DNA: TGTGCCAGCAGCTTAGAATGGAGTCGGCACGAGCAGTACTTC. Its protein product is CASSLEWSRHEQYF.

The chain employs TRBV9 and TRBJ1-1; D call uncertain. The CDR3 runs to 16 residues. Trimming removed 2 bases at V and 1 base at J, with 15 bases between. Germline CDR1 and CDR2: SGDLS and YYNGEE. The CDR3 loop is CASSVGGRGPNTEAFF. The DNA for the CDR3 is TGTGCCAGCAGCGTGGGCGGGAGAGGGCCGAACACTGAAGCTTTCTTT.

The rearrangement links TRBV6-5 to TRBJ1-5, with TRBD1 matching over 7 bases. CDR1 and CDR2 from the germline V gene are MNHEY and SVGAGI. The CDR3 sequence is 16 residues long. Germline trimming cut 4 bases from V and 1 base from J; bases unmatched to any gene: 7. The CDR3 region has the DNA TGTGCCAGCAGTTCCGGATCAGGGGGGAGCAATCAGCCCCAGCATTTT. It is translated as CASSSGSGGSNQPQHF.